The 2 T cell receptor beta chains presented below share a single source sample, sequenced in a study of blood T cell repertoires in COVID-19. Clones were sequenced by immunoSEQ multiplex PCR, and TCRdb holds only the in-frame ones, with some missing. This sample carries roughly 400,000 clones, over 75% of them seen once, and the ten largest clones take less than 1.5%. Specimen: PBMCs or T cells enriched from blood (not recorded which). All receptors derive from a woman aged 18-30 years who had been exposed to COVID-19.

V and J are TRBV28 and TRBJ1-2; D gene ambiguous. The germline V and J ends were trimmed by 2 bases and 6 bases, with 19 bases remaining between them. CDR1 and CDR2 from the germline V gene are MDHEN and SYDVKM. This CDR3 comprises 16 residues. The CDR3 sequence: CASSLPDRDLYDGYTF. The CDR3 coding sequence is TGTGCCAGCAGTTTACCCGACCGGGATTTATATGATGGCTACACCTTC.

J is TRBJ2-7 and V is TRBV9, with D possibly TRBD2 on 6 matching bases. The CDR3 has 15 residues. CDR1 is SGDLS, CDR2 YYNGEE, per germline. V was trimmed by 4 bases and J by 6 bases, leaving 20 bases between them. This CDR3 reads CASSPSPTSGSEQYF. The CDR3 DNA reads TGTGCCAGCAGCCCCTCACCGACTAGTGGAAGCGAGCAGTACTTC.